What follows are 19 T cell receptor beta chains derived from one specimen sequenced in a study of T cell changes during pregnancy in multiple sclerosis (dated by TCRdb to between 2018 and 2021). Library prep was done by the immunoSEQ multiplex PCR assay. The table comes from immuneACCESS by way of TCRdb, which keeps in-frame sequences with V and J called. Part of the clones is missing from these tables; in studies checked, under half for an unresolved V gene and the rest for unknown reasons. The sample contains 35,000 to 50,000 clones, roughly 91% of them found a single time. The top ten clones comprise 1.4% of the sample. The specimen sequenced was PBMCs (not recorded whether the cells were cultured). The receptors shown here come from a female donor with multiple sclerosis, enrolled in a pregnancy study.

The chain recombines TRBV18 with TRBJ2-1; D is ambiguous. There are 14 residues in the CDR3. Trimming took 4 bases from V and 6 from J, leaving 13 bases between them. Germline assignment: CDR1 KGHSH and CDR2 LQKENI. The CDR3 DNA follows: TGTGCCAGCTCACGTGGTTCAGGCCGCAATGAGCAGTTCTTC. The encoded protein is CASSRGSGRNEQFF.

This rearrangement joins TRBV19 to TRBJ1-1, with D possibly matching TRBD1 (6 bases). V lost 7 bases to trimming and J lost 4 bases, with 13 bases between them. The CDR3 loop spans 13 amino acids. Germline CDR1 and CDR2: LNHDA and SQIVND (reference sequence). CDR3 nucleotide sequence: TGTGCCAGTACGGGTCAGGGGACCACTGAAGCTTTCTTT. Protein: CASTGQGTTEAFF.

The rearrangement uses TRBV5-6 and TRBJ2-7; D is uncertain. Trimming took 2 bases from V and 4 from J, leaving 19 bases between them. From germline, CDR1 is SGHDT and CDR2 YYEEEE. CDR3 size: 16 residues. CDR3 region: CASSFGARVPIYEQYF. For the CDR3, the DNA is TGTGCCAGCAGCTTCGGCGCTCGGGTTCCTATTTACGAGCAGTACTTC.

The chain is built from TRBV4-1 and TRBJ2-3; 7 bases match TRBD2. V trimming: 1 base; J trimming: 1 base; junction bases outside the gene matches: 5. The CDR3 totals 16 residues. CDR1 and CDR2 from the germline V gene are MGHRA and YSYEKL. DNA for the CDR3: TGCGCCAGCAGCCAAGTGGGAACTAGCGGCACAGATACGCAGTATTTT. Translated, it gives CASSQVGTSGTDTQYF.

The CDR3 loop reads CASSSSTQSNTGELFF. DNA of the CDR3: TGTGCCAGCAGTTCCTCGACACAATCGAACACCGGGGAGCTGTTTTTT. This chain uses TRBV27 with TRBJ2-2; no firm D call. The length of the CDR3 is 16 residues. Trimming left V 4 bases short and J 0 bases short, with 12 bases between. Germline lookup yields CDR1 MNHEY and CDR2 SMNVEV (reference sequence).

This chain uses TRBV5-4 with TRBJ2-1; 11 nucleotides line up with TRBD2. The CDR3 totals 15 residues. Germline CDR1 and CDR2: SGHNT and YYREEE (reference sequence). Trimming took 5 bases from V and 4 from J; bases not matched to a gene: 5. The CDR3 DNA reads TGTGCCAGCAGTCTAGCGGGGGGAGGGTACAATGAGCAGTTCTTC. It translates to CASSLAGGGYNEQFF.

The rearrangement links TRBV21-1 to TRBJ2-7; the table's D call, TRBD1, was not checked against the DNA. TRBV21-1 is recorded as a pseudogene. The CDR3 has 14 amino acids. The CDR3 sequence: CASSKARGLYEQYF. DNA of the CDR3: TGTGCCAGCAGCAAAGCGAGGGGGCTCTACGAGCAGTACTTC.

CDR3 nucleotides: TGTGCCAGCTCACCGGGACGGGATACGCAGTATTTT. It specifies CASSPGRDTQYF. The chain is built from TRBV18 and TRBJ2-3; possibly TRBD1 or TRBD2 for D (5 bases each). The germline V gene encodes CDR1 KGHSH and CDR2 LQKENI. V lost 3 bases and J 6 bases, leaving 7 bases between the germline ends. This CDR3 has 12 residues.

The gene calls are TRBV30 and TRBJ2-3; D is undetermined. The V end lost 2 bases, the J end lost 4 bases, and 13 bases lay between the germline ends. The CDR3 runs to 14 residues. In germline, CDR1 is GTSNPN, CDR2 SVGIG (reference sequence). The CDR3 DNA is TGTGCCTGGAGTAAAGGTCACGACTCAGATACGCAGTATTTT. It specifies CAWSKGHDSDTQYF.

The rearrangement links TRBV9 to TRBJ2-3; no firm D call. Germline V lookup: CDR1 SGDLS, CDR2 YYNGEE. The V end was cut by 0 bases, the J end by 4 bases, with 6 bases between. This CDR3 is built from 13 residues. In nucleotides, the CDR3 is TGTGCCAGCAGCGTAGGAGGCTCAGATACGCAGTATTTT. This codes for CASSVGGSDTQYF.

The chain combines TRBV10-3 with TRBJ1-4; tentatively, D is TRBD1 (6 bases). This CDR3 has 15 amino acids. V was clipped by 8 bases and J by 0 bases, with 13 bases between them. CDR1 ENHRY and CDR2 SYGVKD come from the germline V gene. The CDR3 loop is CAIADGTSTNEKLFF. CDR3 DNA: TGTGCCATCGCAGATGGGACATCAACTAATGAAAAACTGTTTTTT.

This clone is classed as medium-sized. In DNA form, the CDR3 reads TGTGCCAGCGAAGGGCTAGCGGGAGGGCCGCGAGAGACCCAGTACTTC. Its translation: CASEGLAGGPRETQYF. The rearrangement uses TRBV28 and TRBJ2-5, with 12 bases lining up with TRBD2. The germline V gene has CDR1 MDHEN and CDR2 SYDVKM. This CDR3 is built from 16 residues. With 8 bases clipped from V and 4 bases from J, the junction kept 11 bases outside the gene matches.

CDR3 nucleotide sequence: TGCGCCAGCAGCTTGTCAATGGACAGGGGGGGCGAGCAGTACTTC. Translating it yields CASSLSMDRGGEQYF. The chain recombines TRBV5-1 with TRBJ2-7; 10 bases align to TRBD1. Trimming took 1 base from V and 6 from J; bases not matched to a gene: 7. The CDR3 runs to 15 residues. Germline CDR1 SGHRS, CDR2 YFSETQ.

The chain couples TRBV10-3 to TRBJ2-3; TRBD2 might be the D (5 bases). CDR3 length equals 14 residues. Trimming pared 7 bases from V and 2 bases from J, leaving 13 bases between. The germline gives CDR1 ENHRY, CDR2 SYGVKD. DNA of the CDR3: TGTGCCATCATATTTTCGCGGGTCACAGATACGCAGTATTTT. It translates to CAIIFSRVTDTQYF.

This sequence joins TRBV9 and TRBJ1-3, with 8 bases matching TRBD1. The CDR3 length is 14 residues. Germline V lookup: CDR1 SGDLS, CDR2 YYNGEE. The V segment lost 3 bases and the J segment 2 bases; nucleotides outside the gene matches: 1. The CDR3 reads CASSATGAGNTIYF. The CDR3 coding sequence is TGTGCCAGCAGCGCGACAGGGGCTGGAAACACCATATATTTT.

This chain links TRBV7-9 with TRBJ1-4, with TRBD1 as a possible D gene (5 bases). There are 16 residues in the CDR3. V was clipped by 3 bases and J by 1 base, with 12 bases between them. In germline, CDR1 is SEHNR, CDR2 FQNEAQ (reference sequence). This chain's CDR3 is CASSFGGAQTNEKLFF. CDR3 in DNA: TGTGCCAGCAGCTTTGGAGGGGCTCAAACTAATGAAAAACTGTTTTTT. Complete variable domain (other parts from reference TRBV7-9 and TRBJ1-4): DTGVSQNPRHKITKRGQNVTFRCDPISEHNRLYWYRQTLGQGPEFLTYFQNEAQLEKSRLLSDRFSAERPKGSFSTLEIQRTEQGDSAMYLCASSFGGAQTNEKLFFGSGTQLSVL.

The chain uses TRBV6-1 and TRBJ1-5; no clear D gene. Deletions cut 11 bases from V and 3 bases from J, with 14 bases between. The CDR3 spans 13 residues. Germline V gene lookup returns CDR1 MNHNS and CDR2 SASEGT. The CDR3 DNA reads TGTGCCGGGAGAGTTTCGCTCAATCAGCCCCAGCATTTT. Protein sequence: CAGRVSLNQPQHF.

V is TRBV7-6 and J is TRBJ2-1, with 10 bases aligning to TRBD2. There are 16 residues in the CDR3. Germline lookup yields CDR1 SGHVS and CDR2 FNYEAQ. V shed 1 base and J 5 bases; nucleotides not matched to a gene: 5. The CDR3 DNA reads as TGTGCCAGCAGCTTAGAGGTACTAGCGGGAAACAATGAGCAGTTCTTC. The encoded protein is CASSLEVLAGNNEQFF.

The rearrangement joins TRBV27 to TRBJ1-1; D is possibly TRBD1 (6 bases). The CDR3 sequence is 13 residues long. The germline gives CDR1 MNHEY, CDR2 SMNVEV (reference sequence). Trimming took 2 bases from V and 5 from J, leaving 9 bases between them. The CDR3 nucleotides are TGTGCCAGCAGTTTAGAGACAGGTACTGAAGCTTTCTTT. It is translated as CASSLETGTEAFF.